The sample holds a few counts of the clone carrying this T cell receptor beta chain. Its target is unknown. Germline V gene sequence: CDR1 ENHRY, CDR2 SYGVKD. Trimming took 10 bases from V and 7 from J; bases not matched to a gene: 11. The CDR3 is made up of 14 amino acids. Profiling relied on immunoSEQ multiplex PCR, and the TCRdb table lists in-frame clones only, not all of them. The data show approximately 56,000 clones, with over 70% seen just once and about 5% held by the top ten. The data derive from a study of a mutant IDH1 vaccine in newly diagnosed glioma. Study-level information: Vaccines began 4-6 weeks after radiotherapy alone, or with temozolomide cycles. Receipt of radiotherapy, temozolomide, or both preceded the study, and most received both. The week-35 safety follow-up was V12, and the week-47 study end was V13.

Time point indicated: week 47, end of study. Every vaccine dose comprised 300 ug of mutant IDH1 20-mer peptide plus topical imiquimod. At weeks 1, 3, 5, 7, 11, 15, 19 and 23, patients received a vaccination, eight in all. The sample here was PBMCs, taken from a glioma patient whose treatment included an IDH1 peptide vaccine. The rearrangement links TRBV10-3 to TRBJ2-7, with 12 bases identical to TRBD2. The sequence derives from a man between 45 and 60 years old with glioma. The CDR3 sequence: CASRLAGAPGEQYF. The CDR3 DNA sequence: TGTGCCAGTCGACTAGCGGGGGCCCCAGGTGAGCAGTACTTC.